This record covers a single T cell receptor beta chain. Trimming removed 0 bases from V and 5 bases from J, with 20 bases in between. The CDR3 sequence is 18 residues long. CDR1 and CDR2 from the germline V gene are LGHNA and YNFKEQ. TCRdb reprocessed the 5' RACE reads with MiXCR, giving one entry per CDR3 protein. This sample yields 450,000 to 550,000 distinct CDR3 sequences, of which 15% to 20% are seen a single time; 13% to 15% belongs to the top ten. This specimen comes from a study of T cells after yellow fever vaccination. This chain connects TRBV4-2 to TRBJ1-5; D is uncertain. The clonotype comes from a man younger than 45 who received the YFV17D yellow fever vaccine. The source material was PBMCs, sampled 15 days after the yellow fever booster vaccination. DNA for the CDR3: TGTGCCAGCAGCCAAGATGTGAGGGTATCGGGGAAGGATCAGCCCCAGCATTTT. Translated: CASSQDVRVSGKDQPQHF.